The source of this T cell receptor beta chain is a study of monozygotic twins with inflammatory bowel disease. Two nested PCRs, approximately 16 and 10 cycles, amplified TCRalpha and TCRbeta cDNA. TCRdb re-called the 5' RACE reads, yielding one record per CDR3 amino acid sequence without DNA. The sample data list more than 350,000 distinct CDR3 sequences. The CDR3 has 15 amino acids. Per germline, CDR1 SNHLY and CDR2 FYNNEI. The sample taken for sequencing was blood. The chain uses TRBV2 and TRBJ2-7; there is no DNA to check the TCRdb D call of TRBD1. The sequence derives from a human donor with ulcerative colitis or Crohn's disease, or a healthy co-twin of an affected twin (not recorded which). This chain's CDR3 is CASSSGAGGPYEQYF.